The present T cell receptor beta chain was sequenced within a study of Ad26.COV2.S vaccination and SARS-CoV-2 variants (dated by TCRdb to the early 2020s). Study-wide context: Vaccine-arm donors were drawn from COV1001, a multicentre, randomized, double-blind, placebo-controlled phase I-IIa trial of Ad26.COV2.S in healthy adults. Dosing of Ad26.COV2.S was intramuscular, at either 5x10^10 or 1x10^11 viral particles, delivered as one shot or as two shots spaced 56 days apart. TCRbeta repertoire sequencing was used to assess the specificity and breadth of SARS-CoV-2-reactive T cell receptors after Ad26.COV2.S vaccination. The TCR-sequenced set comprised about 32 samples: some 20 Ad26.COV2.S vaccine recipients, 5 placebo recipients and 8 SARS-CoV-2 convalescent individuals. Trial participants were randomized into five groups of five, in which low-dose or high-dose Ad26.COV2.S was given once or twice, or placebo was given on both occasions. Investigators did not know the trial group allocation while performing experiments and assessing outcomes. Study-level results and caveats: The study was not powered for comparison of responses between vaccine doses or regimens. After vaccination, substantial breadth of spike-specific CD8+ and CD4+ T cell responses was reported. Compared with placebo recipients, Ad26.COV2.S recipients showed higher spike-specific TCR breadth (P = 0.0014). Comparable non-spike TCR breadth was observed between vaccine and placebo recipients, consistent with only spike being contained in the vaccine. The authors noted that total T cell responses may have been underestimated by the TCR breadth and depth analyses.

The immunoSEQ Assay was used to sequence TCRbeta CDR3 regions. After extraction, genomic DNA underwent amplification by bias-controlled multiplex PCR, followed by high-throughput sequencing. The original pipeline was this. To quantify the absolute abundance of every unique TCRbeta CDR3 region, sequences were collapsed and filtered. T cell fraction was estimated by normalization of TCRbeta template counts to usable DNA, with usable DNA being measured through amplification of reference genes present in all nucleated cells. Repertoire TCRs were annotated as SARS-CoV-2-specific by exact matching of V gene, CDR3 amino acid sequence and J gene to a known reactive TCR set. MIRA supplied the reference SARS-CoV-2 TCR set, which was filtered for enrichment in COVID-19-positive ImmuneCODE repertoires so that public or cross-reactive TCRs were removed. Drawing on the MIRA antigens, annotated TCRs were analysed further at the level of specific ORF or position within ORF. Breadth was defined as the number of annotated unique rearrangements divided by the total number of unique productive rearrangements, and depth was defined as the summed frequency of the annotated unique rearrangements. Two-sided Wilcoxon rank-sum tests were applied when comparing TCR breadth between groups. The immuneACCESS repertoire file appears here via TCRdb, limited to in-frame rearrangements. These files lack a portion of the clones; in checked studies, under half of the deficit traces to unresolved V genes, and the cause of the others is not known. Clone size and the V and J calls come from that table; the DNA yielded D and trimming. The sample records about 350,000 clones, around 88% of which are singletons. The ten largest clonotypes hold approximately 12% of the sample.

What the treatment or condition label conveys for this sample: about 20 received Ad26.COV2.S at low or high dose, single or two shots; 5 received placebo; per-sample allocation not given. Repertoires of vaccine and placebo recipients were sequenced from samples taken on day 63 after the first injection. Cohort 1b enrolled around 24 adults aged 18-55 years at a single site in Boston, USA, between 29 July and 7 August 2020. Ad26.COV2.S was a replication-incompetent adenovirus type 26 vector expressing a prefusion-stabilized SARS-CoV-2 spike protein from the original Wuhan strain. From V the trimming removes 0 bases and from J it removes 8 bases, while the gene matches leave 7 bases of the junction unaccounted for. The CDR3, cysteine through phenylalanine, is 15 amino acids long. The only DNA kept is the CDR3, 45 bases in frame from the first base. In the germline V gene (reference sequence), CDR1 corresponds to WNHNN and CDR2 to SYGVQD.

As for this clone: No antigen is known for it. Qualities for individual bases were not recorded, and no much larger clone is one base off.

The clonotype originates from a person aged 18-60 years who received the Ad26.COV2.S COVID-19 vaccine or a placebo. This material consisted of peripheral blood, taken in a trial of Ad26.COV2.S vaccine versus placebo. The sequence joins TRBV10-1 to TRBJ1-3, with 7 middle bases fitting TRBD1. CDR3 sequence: CASSESRTGEDTIYF. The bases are TGCGCCAGCAGTGAGTCCCGGACAGGCGAAGACACCATATATTTT.